This T cell receptor (beta chain) was obtained from a study of prognosis after radiotherapy for stage I lung cancer. Study background: Without exception, patients with non-small cell lung cancer were deemed medically inoperable.

Two-round multiplex PCR, the amplification method, yielded TCR beta CDR3 from genomic DNA. Amplification in first-round PCR relied on primers specific to each TRBV and TRBJ gene. TCRdb recomputed calls from the multiplex PCR reads with MiXCR, one row per CDR3 protein. Altogether about 26,000 distinct CDR3 sequences are present, around 32% being singletons, with the ten largest covering 35% to 45%. The study's findings and limits: Lower Shannon entropy after stereotactic body radiation therapy was observed in patients who went on to develop distant metastases. Clone counts measured for unique TCRs fell after stereotactic body radiation therapy, median approximately 9,600 versus 7,200.

This clonotype came up many times. The antigen remains undetermined. The TCR originated in a donor over 45 with non-small cell lung cancer. The specimen comprised PBMCs, sampled before or after stereotactic body radiation therapy (not recorded which).

The CDR3 DNA reads as TGTGCCAGCAGTGAAGCGCTTCGGGGGGGTGAGCAGTTCTTC. This encodes CASSEALRGGEQFF. V is TRBV2 and J is TRBJ2-1; 8 bases match TRBD2. Looked up from germline, CDR1 is SNHLY and CDR2 is FYNNEI. This CDR3 comprises 14 residues. The ends lost 0 bases at V and 9 bases at J; junction bases unmatched: 4.